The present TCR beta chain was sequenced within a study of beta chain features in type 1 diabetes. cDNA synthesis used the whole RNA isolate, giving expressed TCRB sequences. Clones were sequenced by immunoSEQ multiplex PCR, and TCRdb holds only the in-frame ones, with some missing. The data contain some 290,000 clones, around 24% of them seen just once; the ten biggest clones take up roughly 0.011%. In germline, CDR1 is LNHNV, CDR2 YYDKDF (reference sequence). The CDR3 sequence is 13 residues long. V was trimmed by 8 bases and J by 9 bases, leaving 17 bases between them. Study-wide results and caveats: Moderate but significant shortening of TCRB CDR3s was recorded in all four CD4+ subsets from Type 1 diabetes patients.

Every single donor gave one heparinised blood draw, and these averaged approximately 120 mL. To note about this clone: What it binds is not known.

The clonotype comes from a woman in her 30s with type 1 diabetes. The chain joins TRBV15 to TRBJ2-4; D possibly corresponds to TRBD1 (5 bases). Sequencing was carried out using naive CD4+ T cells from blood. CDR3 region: CATGEGVMSIQYF. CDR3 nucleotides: TGTGCCACCGGGGAAGGGGTCATGAGCATTCAGTACTTC.